The 15 T cell receptor beta chains in this list originate from one sample, sequenced in a study of blood T cell repertoires in COVID-19. Libraries were prepared by immunoSEQ multiplex PCR; TCRdb keeps only in-frame clonotypes and omits some of them. This table holds 100,000 to 150,000 clones, approximately 87% found once. What was sequenced was peripheral blood. The origin of the receptors is a man in his 60s with acute or convalescent COVID-19.

This clone has just one count. This chain connects TRBV6-1 to TRBJ2-1, with D perhaps TRBD2 (6 bases). The V end was cut by 1 base, the J end by 6 bases, with 13 bases between. CDR1 and CDR2 (germline): MNHNS, SASEGT. The CDR3 sequence is 15 residues long. The CDR3 bases are TGTGCCAGCAGTGAAGGGGATAGCGGTTCCAATGAGCAGTTCTTC. Protein: CASSEGDSGSNEQFF.

The rearrangement joins TRBV6-2 or TRBV6-3 to TRBJ2-5; maybe TRBD2 (6 bases). Trimming stripped 5 bases from V and 4 bases from J, with 17 bases between. The CDR3 has 15 residues. Per germline, CDR1 MNHEY and CDR2 SVGEGT. The CDR3 coding sequence is TGTGCCAGCAGTCGGCGACTAGACCCGGGAGAGACCCAGTACTTC. It is translated as CASSRRLDPGETQYF.

V gene TRBV18 combines with J gene TRBJ2-5, with no clear D. This CDR3 spans 14 amino acids. Deletions cut 2 bases from V and 5 bases from J, with 12 bases between. The germline V gene encodes CDR1 KGHSH and CDR2 LQKENI. The CDR3 here is CASSPGAYGETQYF. The DNA of the CDR3 is TGTGCCAGCTCACCAGGCGCCTACGGGGAGACCCAGTACTTC.

The chain joins TRBV19 to TRBJ2-7, with 9 bases lining up with TRBD1. CDR1 and CDR2 from the germline V gene are LNHDA and SQIVND (reference sequence). CDR3 length: 13 residues. After removal of 3 bases from V and 6 bases from J, the junction contained 3 bases not matched to a gene. The CDR3 spells CASSIDRGGEQYF. CDR3 DNA: TGTGCCAGTAGTATCGACAGGGGGGGCGAGCAGTACTTC.

This chain uses TRBV6-5 with TRBJ2-7; D perhaps matches TRBD1 (6 bases). This CDR3 has 13 amino acids. The V end was cut by 0 bases, the J end by 6 bases, with 9 bases between. Germline V lookup: CDR1 MNHEY, CDR2 SVGAGI. The DNA for the CDR3 is TGTGCCAGCAGTTACTCGAACAGGGTCGAGCAGTACTTC. This gives the protein CASSYSNRVEQYF.

The chain uses TRBV9 and TRBJ2-1; TRBD2 matches 7 bases. J gave up 9 bases and V 4 bases, and 10 bases lay outside the gene matches. The CDR3 loop spans 14 amino acids. From germline, CDR1 is SGDLS and CDR2 YYNGEE. Written as DNA, the CDR3 is TGTGCCAGCAGCCTCGATGGACTAGTTCGTGAGCAGTTCTTC. It is translated as CASSLDGLVREQFF.

The V gene is TRBV7-2, the J gene TRBJ2-5; 13 bases map to TRBD2. This CDR3 spans 15 amino acids. With V trimmed by 4 bases and J by 5 bases, 4 bases remained unmatched. Germline V gene sequence: CDR1 SGHTA, CDR2 FQGNSA. CDR3 nucleotide sequence: TGTGCCAGCAGCTACACTAGCGGGAGGGAGGAGACCCAGTACTTC. Translating gives CASSYTSGREETQYF.

This clone was picked up one time. The chain uses TRBV27 and TRBJ2-7, with D possibly matching TRBD2 (6 bases). Trimming shortened V by 5 bases and J by 0 bases, and 11 bases separated the two germline ends. Germline V gene lookup returns CDR1 MNHEY and CDR2 SMNVEV (reference sequence). CDR3 length: 14 amino acids. The CDR3 coding sequence is TGTGCCAGCAGTCACCGGGGGACCTCCTACGAGCAGTACTTC. Its protein product is CASSHRGTSYEQYF.

The rearrangement joins TRBV19 to TRBJ2-1, with TRBD2 matching over 10 bases. Germline trimming cut 3 bases from V and 0 bases from J; bases unmatched to any gene: 5. The CDR3 has 17 residues. Per germline, CDR1 LNHDA and CDR2 SQIVND (reference sequence). The DNA for the CDR3 is TGTGCCAGTAGTATTGTGCCTAGCGGGAGCTCCTACAATGAGCAGTTCTTC. As protein: CASSIVPSGSSYNEQFF.

This rearrangement joins TRBV4-2 to TRBJ1-1; 9 nucleotides match TRBD1. Germline V gene data show CDR1 as LGHNA and CDR2 as YNFKEQ. Trimming took 2 bases from V and 5 from J; bases not matched to a gene: 6. This CDR3 has 15 amino acids. The CDR3 reads CASSQTQGASTEAFF. The CDR3 DNA is TGTGCCAGCAGCCAAACACAGGGGGCCTCTACTGAAGCTTTCTTT.

The chain joins TRBV28 to TRBJ1-3; no firm D call. Germline loops: CDR1 MDHEN, CDR2 SYDVKM. This CDR3 region has 13 residues. Trimming shortened V by 7 bases and J by 0 bases, and 7 bases separated the two germline ends. The CDR3 DNA follows: TGTGCCAGCACTCGGGTCTCTGGAAACACCATATATTTT. Its translation is CASTRVSGNTIYF.

This sequence joins TRBV28 and TRBJ2-2; 7 positions match TRBD2. The CDR3 extends over 14 amino acids. Germline V gene sequence: CDR1 MDHEN, CDR2 SYDVKM. V lost 8 bases and J lost 2; bases outside the gene matches: 5. The CDR3 bases are TGTGCCAGCTATAGCGGGCATAACACCGGGGAGCTGTTTTTT. It translates to CASYSGHNTGELFF. Full variable domain (rest looked up from reference TRBV28 and TRBJ2-2): DVKVTQSSRYLVKRTGEKVFLECVQDMDHENMFWYRQDPGLGLRLIYFSYDVKMKEKGDIPEGYSVSREKKERFSLILESASTNQTSMYLCASYSGHNTGELFFGEGSRLTVL.

The chain has TRBV11-2 and TRBJ1-1; 7 nucleotides agree with TRBD1. V shed 7 bases and J 1 base; nucleotides not matched to a gene: 3. Germline-derived CDR1 and CDR2 are SGHAT and FQNNGV. This CDR3 comprises 13 residues. The CDR3: CASTGTANTEAFF. Here the CDR3 DNA reads TGTGCCAGCACAGGGACAGCGAACACTGAAGCTTTCTTT.

The chain uses TRBV27 and TRBJ2-1; maybe TRBD1 (6 bases). This CDR3 spans 15 amino acids. Germline V gene lookup returns CDR1 MNHEY and CDR2 SMNVEV (reference sequence). Trimming took 5 bases from V and 8 from J, leaving 19 bases between them. CDR3 in amino acids: CASSLWGRGSDEQFF. Here the CDR3 DNA reads TGTGCCAGCAGTCTCTGGGGCAGGGGTAGCGATGAGCAGTTCTTC.

The chain carries TRBV9 and TRBJ1-5, with 9 bases identical to TRBD1. Germline V gene sequence: CDR1 SGDLS, CDR2 YYNGEE. V shed 4 bases, J shed 6 bases, and the junction held 8 bases outside the gene matches. This CDR3 comprises 15 residues. CDR3 in amino acids: CASSPSGTGSQPQHF. DNA of the CDR3: TGTGCCAGCAGCCCGTCCGGGACAGGGAGTCAGCCCCAGCATTTT. The full variable domain, rest sourced from reference TRBV9 and TRBJ1-5, is DSGVTQTPKHLITATGQRVTLRCSPRSGDLSVYWYQQSLDQGLQFLIQYYNGEERAKGNILERFSAQQFPDLHSELNLSSLELGDSALYFCASSPSGTGSQPQHFGDGTRLSIL.